This T cell receptor beta chain was identified during a study of shared clonotypes between healthy human individuals. Study-level findings and limits: Naive CD4 clonotypes were shared across a handful of donors at roughly 4.6%. It was the non-shared clonotypes that had lower generation probabilities than clonotypes shared by all four donors.

Germline V gene sequence: CDR1 SGHRS, CDR2 YFSETQ. V lost 0 bases, J lost 6 bases, and 16 bases lay in between. The CDR3 extends over 16 amino acids. Deep-level running was used for the assay. In the original processing: Filtering differed because ImmunoSEQ produced junction-only sequences that carried no quality scores. Assay: immunoSEQ multiplex PCR; the TCRdb copy retains only in-frame clones and omits some. From that table come the V and J calls and clone size; the DNA was used to work out D and trimming. In the table there are 950,000 to 1,100,000 clones, more than 60% of which are singletons. This clone was detected once. Its antigen is undetermined.

Sequenced: memory CD4+ T cells sorted from blood. Subset defined: CD45RA-negative fraction. The chain combines TRBV5-1 with TRBJ2-1, with D tentatively TRBD1 or TRBD2 (5 bases each). The clonotype originates from a man younger than 30 in good health. The CDR3 coding sequence is TGCGCCAGCAGCTTGGCAGGGACGACTATCTTCAATGAGCAGTTCTTC. This gives the protein CASSLAGTTIFNEQFF.